Detailed here is one TCR beta chain. Germline CDR1 is GTSNPN and CDR2 is SVGIG (reference sequence). Between the trimmed V and J ends, which lost 5 bases and 6 bases, there was a span of 17 bases. CDR3 size: 14 residues. The sample originates from a study of blood T cell repertoires in COVID-19. Study summary: Acute and convalescent COVID-19 specimens originated in the United States, Italy and Spain. In each case, the material was cDNA or gDNA derived from T cells, B-cell-depleted T cells, or PBMCs.

In the original workflow: Reference gene primer amplification gave estimated nucleated cell counts. Assay used: immunoSEQ multiplex PCR; TCRdb lists only in-frame clones, some missing. The V and J calls and clone size come from that table; D and trimming were worked out from the DNA. The sample has some 300,000 clones, just under 85% seen once; the top ten hold around 4%. V is TRBV30 and J is TRBJ1-3, with D possibly being TRBD1 (6 bases). Material: peripheral blood. The source of this sequence is a woman aged 45-65 years with active or convalescent COVID-19. The chain's CDR3 is CAWGPRGWENTIYF. In DNA form, the CDR3 reads TGTGCCTGGGGTCCCAGGGGATGGGAAAACACCATATATTTT. The variable domain in full, completed from reference TRBV30 and TRBJ1-3, reads SQTIHQWPATLVQPVGSPLSLECTVEGTSNPNLYWYRQAAGRGLQLLFYSVGIGQISSEVPQNLSASRPQDRQFILSSKKLLLSDSGFYLCAWGPRGWENTIYFGEGSWLTVV.